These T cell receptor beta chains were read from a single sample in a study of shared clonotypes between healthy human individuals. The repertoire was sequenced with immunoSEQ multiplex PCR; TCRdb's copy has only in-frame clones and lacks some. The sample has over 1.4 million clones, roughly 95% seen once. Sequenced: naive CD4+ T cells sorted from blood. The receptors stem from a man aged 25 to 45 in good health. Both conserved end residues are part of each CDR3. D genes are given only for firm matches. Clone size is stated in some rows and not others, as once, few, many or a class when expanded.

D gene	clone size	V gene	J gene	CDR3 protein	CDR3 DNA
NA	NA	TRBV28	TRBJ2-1	CASNAVYNEQFF	TGTGCCAGCAACGCGGTATACAATGAGCAGTTCTTC
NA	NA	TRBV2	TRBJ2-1	CARVRNPNEQFF	TGTGCCAGAGTTAGGAACCCAAATGAGCAGTTCTTC
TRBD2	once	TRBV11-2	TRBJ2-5	CASSTGLAVLTAETQYF	TGTGCCAGCAGCACCGGACTAGCGGTGTTGACGGCAGAGACCCAGTACTTC
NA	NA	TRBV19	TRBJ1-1	CASSIGFRENTEAFF	TGTGCCAGTAGTATAGGGTTTCGGGAGAACACTGAAGCTTTCTTT
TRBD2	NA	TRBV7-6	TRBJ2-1	CASSQRGGSYNEQFF	TGTGCCAGCAGCCAGCGGGGGGGCTCCTACAATGAGCAGTTCTTC
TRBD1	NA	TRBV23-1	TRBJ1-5	CASSKQGDQPQHF	TGCGCCAGCAGTAAGCAGGGGGATCAGCCCCAGCATTTT
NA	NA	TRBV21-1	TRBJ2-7	CASWDPTYEQYF	TGTGCCAGCTGGGACCCGACCTACGAGCAGTACTTC
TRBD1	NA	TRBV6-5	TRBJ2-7	CASGTGPYEQYF	TGTGCCAGCGGGACAGGCCCCTACGAGCAGTACTTC
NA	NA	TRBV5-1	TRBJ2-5	CASSPNLSWGRLETQYF	TGCGCCAGCAGCCCAAACCTGTCCTGGGGAAGGTTAGAGACCCAGTACTTC
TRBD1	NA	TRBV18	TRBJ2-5	CASSRGTGQETQYF	TGTGCCAGCTCACGTGGGACAGGCCAAGAGACCCAGTACTTC
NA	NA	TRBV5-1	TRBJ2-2	CASSLAGGNTGELFF	TGCGCCAGCAGCTTGGCCGGGGGAAACACCGGGGAGCTGTTTTTT
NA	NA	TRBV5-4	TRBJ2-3	CASSLAARVLGDTQYF	TGTGCCAGCAGCTTGGCCGCCCGGGTATTAGGAGATACGCAGTATTTT
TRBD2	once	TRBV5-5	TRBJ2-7	CASTRTGRERYEQYF	TGTGCCAGCACCCGGACCGGGCGGGAGCGGTACGAGCAGTACTTC
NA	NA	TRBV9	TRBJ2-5	CASSASQGFLETQYF	TGTGCCAGCAGCGCAAGTCAGGGTTTCTTGGAGACCCAGTACTTC